Listed below are T cell receptor beta chains from one sample, sequenced in a study of vaccination and CD4 T cells after COVID-19. A single record per CDR3 protein comes from TCRdb applying MiXCR to the PCR reads. The profile covers fewer than 20,000 distinct CDR3 sequences, with 55% to 85% appearing a single time and approximately 11% taken by the ten largest. For these TCRs, the target antigens are not known. Sequenced: CD4+ T cells from blood, cultured in vitro. The receptors come from a human donor who had recovered from COVID-19. The CDR3 runs from the conserved cysteine through the conserved F or W. The D gene is left open where the match is weak. The size entry is marked missing in some rows and otherwise reads once, few, many or a size class.

d_gene | abundance | j_gene | v_gene | CDR3aa | CDR3nt
NA | NA | TRBJ2-2 | TRBV7-9 | CASRWDQTGELFF | TGTGCCAGCCGATGGGATCAAACCGGGGAGCTGTTTTTT
TRBD1 | NA | TRBJ1-5 | TRBV6-1 | CASNTGTGVSRHNQPQHF | TGTGCCAGCAATACCGGGACAGGGGTTTCCAGACACAATCAGCCCCAGCATTTT
NA | NA | TRBJ2-3 | TRBV15 | CATSRDRAPTDTQYF | TGTGCCACCAGCAGAGATCGTGCGCCCACAGATACGCAGTATTTT
NA | once | TRBJ1-5 | TRBV15 | CATSRDKRALYQPQHF | TGTGCCACCAGCAGAGATAAGAGGGCCCTTTATCAGCCCCAGCATTTT
TRBD1 | NA | TRBJ1-5 | TRBV27 | CASRRAGGGQPQHF | TGTGCCAGCAGACGGGCAGGGGGCGGTCAGCCCCAGCATTTT
TRBD1 | few | TRBJ1-6 | TRBV7-2 | CASSLLGQGKSPLHF | TGTGCCAGCAGCCTCTTAGGACAGGGGAAGTCACCCCTCCACTTT
NA | NA | TRBJ2-5 | TRBV7-7 | CASSLYGSASRETQYF | TGTGCCAGCAGCTTATATGGTAGCGCCTCCCGGGAGACCCAGTACTTC
TRBD2 | medium-sized | TRBJ2-1 | TRBV30 | CAWNRASGFDEQFF | TGTGCCTGGAATAGGGCTAGCGGGTTCGATGAGCAGTTCTTC
NA | NA | TRBJ1-6 | TRBV30 | CAWGPGHHNSPLHF | TGTGCCTGGGGGCCGGGACATCACAATTCACCCCTCCACTTT
NA | once | TRBJ1-2 | TRBV19 | CASSKQRGGGYTF | TGTGCCAGTAGTAAACAGCGGGGAGGAGGCTACACCTTC
NA | NA | TRBJ1-5 | TRBV20-1 | CSARVGPYNQPQHF | TGCAGTGCTAGAGTTGGGCCCTACAATCAGCCCCAGCATTTT
NA | few | TRBJ1-5 | TRBV6-1 | CASILGHYSNQPQHF | TGTGCCAGCATCTTAGGACACTATAGCAATCAGCCCCAGCATTTT
NA | NA | TRBJ2-5 | TRBV20-1 | CSASKGRATQYF | TGCAGTGCTAGCAAGGGACGGGCGACCCAGTACTTC
NA | NA | TRBJ2-5 | TRBV27 | CASSLRETQYF | TGTGCCAGCAGTTTAAGGGAGACCCAGTACTTC
NA | NA | TRBJ1-2 | TRBV3-1 | CASSPPGRIYGYTF | TGTGCCAGCAGCCCTCCCGGACGGATCTATGGCTACACCTTC
TRBD2 | NA | TRBJ2-1 | TRBV11-1 | CASRSGRAYNEQFF | TGTGCCAGCAGAAGCGGGAGGGCCTACAATGAGCAGTTCTTC
NA | NA | TRBJ1-1 | TRBV27 | CASSLSRLSGGAFF | TGTGCCAGCAGTTTATCGCGACTTTCCGGGGGGGCTTTCTTT
TRBD1 | few | TRBJ1-5 | TRBV12-3/TRBV12-4 | CASSVDRGGLISQPQHF | TGTGCCAGCAGTGTGGACAGGGGAGGCTTAATAAGTCAGCCCCAGCATTTT
NA | NA | TRBJ1-2 | TRBV18 | CASSRSGERNGYTF | TGTGCCAGCTCACGTTCAGGGGAGCGGAATGGCTACACCTTC
NA | few | TRBJ1-5 | TRBV15 | CATSRGQSNQPQHF | TGTGCCACCAGCAGAGGGCAGAGCAATCAGCCCCAGCATTTT
NA | NA | TRBJ1-1 | TRBV27 | CASSLIRFRRGQGTEAFF | TGTGCCAGCAGTTTAATTCGGTTTCGGCGGGGGCAGGGCACTGAAGCTTTCTTT
TRBD1 | NA | TRBJ1-5 | TRBV7-2 | CASSLWTGSNRPQHF | TGTGCCAGCAGCTTGTGGACAGGAAGCAATCGGCCCCAGCATTTT
TRBD1 | NA | TRBJ1-5 | TRBV20-1 | CSASRQQGGPQHF | TGCAGTGCTTCCAGACAACAAGGGGGCCCCCAGCATTTT
NA | NA | TRBJ1-5 | TRBV6-2/TRBV6-3 | CASSPNRDRGQHF | TGTGCCAGCAGCCCCAATAGGGATCGGGGCCAGCATTTT
TRBD2 | NA | TRBJ2-2 | TRBV24-1 | CATSRPGGSNTGELFF | TGTGCCACCAGTCGACCGGGGGGGTCGAACACCGGGGAGCTGTTTTTT